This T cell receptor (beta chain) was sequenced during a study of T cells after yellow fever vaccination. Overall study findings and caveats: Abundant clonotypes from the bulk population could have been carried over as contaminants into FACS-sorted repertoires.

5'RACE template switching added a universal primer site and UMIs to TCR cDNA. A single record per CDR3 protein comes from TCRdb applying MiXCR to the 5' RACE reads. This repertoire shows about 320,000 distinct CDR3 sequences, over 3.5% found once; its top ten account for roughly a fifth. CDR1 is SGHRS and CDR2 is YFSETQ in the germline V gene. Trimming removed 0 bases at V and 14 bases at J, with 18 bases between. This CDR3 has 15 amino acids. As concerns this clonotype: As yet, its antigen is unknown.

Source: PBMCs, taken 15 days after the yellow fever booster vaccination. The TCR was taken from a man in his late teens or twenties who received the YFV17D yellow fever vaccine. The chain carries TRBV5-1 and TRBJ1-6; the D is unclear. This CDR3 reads CASSLDRADWGTLHF. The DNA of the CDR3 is TGCGCCAGCAGCTTGGATCGGGCAGACTGGGGAACCCTCCACTTT.